The clone carrying this T cell receptor (beta chain) was recorded once. CDR1 and CDR2 (germline): SGDLS, YYNGEE. With V trimmed by 1 base and J by 7 bases, 2 bases remained unmatched. CDR3 length: 13 residues. The source of the sample is a study of cytomegalovirus exposure and HLA in healthy donors. All the people who gave samples were healthy bone marrow donors. The PCR used 60 Vbeta and 13 Jbeta primers. Generated by immunoSEQ multiplex PCR, the TCRdb table keeps only in-frame clones and is missing some. The sample records fewer than 200,000 clones, about 65% being singletons. The chain carries TRBV9 and TRBJ2-5; TRBD1 agrees at 9 bases. This clonotype was obtained from a girl between 10 and 17 years old in good health and CMV-seronegative. The sample was PBMCs. This chain's CDR3 is CASSVLDRGTQYF. In DNA, the CDR3 is TGTGCCAGCAGCGTACTGGACAGGGGGACCCAGTACTTC.